These T cell receptor beta chains were read from a single sample in a study of shared clonotypes between healthy human individuals. Libraries were prepared by immunoSEQ multiplex PCR; TCRdb keeps only in-frame clonotypes and omits some of them. The table shows more than 2,000,000 clones, with 90% to 95% occurring only once. Sequenced: naive CD4+ T cells sorted from blood. The receptor set was obtained from a man younger than 35 in good health. Each CDR3 is given with its conserved first and last residue. A D gene is named only where the DNA matches it firmly. For some rows the clone size is stated as once, few or many, or as a class when expanded; others skip it.

d_call	j_call	v_call	clone_size	cdr3_aa	cdr3_nt
TRBD1	TRBJ2-1	TRBV5-1	-	CASSPGQFSIYNEQFF	TGCGCCAGCAGCCCGGGACAGTTTAGTATCTACAATGAGCAGTTCTTC
-	TRBJ1-2	TRBV5-1	-	CASSLGAGGNYGYTF	TGCGCCAGCAGCTTGGGGGCCGGCGGTAACTATGGCTACACCTTC
TRBD1	TRBJ2-7	TRBV25-1	-	CASSGFGTAYEQYF	TGTGCCAGCAGTGGGTTTGGGACAGCCTACGAGCAGTACTTC
-	TRBJ2-7	TRBV6-6	-	CASSSGPQPYEQYF	TGTGCCAGCAGCTCGGGCCCCCAACCCTACGAGCAGTACTTC
-	TRBJ1-4	TRBV4-3	-	CASSQDLPLWSSNEKLFF	TGCGCCAGCAGCCAAGATCTCCCTTTGTGGAGCTCAAATGAAAAACTGTTTTTT
-	TRBJ2-7	TRBV6-6	-	CASSADSESSYEQYF	TGTGCCAGCAGTGCGGACTCTGAGAGCTCCTACGAGCAGTACTTC
-	TRBJ1-4	TRBV18	once	CASSPSGEKLFF	TGTGCCAGCTCACCATCTGGGGAGAAACTGTTTTTT
-	TRBJ2-7	TRBV27	-	CASSFRNEQYF	TGTGCCAGCAGTTTTCGCAACGAGCAGTACTTC
-	TRBJ2-1	TRBV7-2	-	CASSLGQTIPQFF	TGTGCCAGCAGCTTAGGGCAGACTATTCCGCAGTTCTTC
-	TRBJ1-3	TRBV10-1	few	CASSESSRATGNTIYF	TGCGCCAGCAGTGAGTCGAGCAGGGCTACGGGAAACACCATATATTTT
TRBD2	TRBJ2-1	TRBV4-2	-	CASSQETSGGRYNEQFF	TGTGCCAGCAGCCAAGAGACTAGCGGGGGCAGATACAATGAGCAGTTCTTC
-	TRBJ1-3	TRBV6-1	-	CATQEAAGNTIYF	TGTGCCACCCAGGAGGCGGCGGGGAACACCATATATTTT
-	TRBJ1-6	TRBV5-4	few	CASRLDGSPLHF	TGTGCCAGCAGGTTGGACGGCTCACCCCTCCACTTT
-	TRBJ1-4	TRBV6-1	-	CASSLTEGNEKLFF	TGTGCCAGCAGCTTGACTGAGGGGAACGAAAAACTGTTTTTT
-	TRBJ1-4	TRBV6-1	-	CATSGTVNEKLFF	TGTGCCACCTCCGGGACGGTGAATGAAAAACTGTTTTTT
TRBD1	TRBJ1-1	TRBV11-1	-	CASNRAGGGTEAFF	TGTGCCAGCAACCGAGCAGGGGGCGGAACTGAAGCTTTCTTT
-	TRBJ1-1	TRBV6-5	-	CASKSGVSTEAFF	TGTGCCAGCAAATCAGGGGTCTCGACTGAAGCTTTCTTT
-	TRBJ2-3	TRBV7-2	-	CASRTAFTDTQYF	TGTGCCAGCAGGACGGCCTTCACAGATACGCAGTATTTT
TRBD1	TRBJ2-6	TRBV19	-	CASSIGTGKFGGANVLTF	TGTGCCAGTAGTATTGGGACAGGGAAGTTCGGTGGGGCCAACGTCCTGACTTTC
-	TRBJ2-4	TRBV5-6	-	CASSLGYQQRTLAKNIQYF	TGTGCCAGCAGCCTGGGGTACCAGCAGAGAACTCTAGCCAAAAACATTCAGTACTTC
-	TRBJ1-4	TRBV19	-	CASSFSGGEKLFF	TGTGCCAGTAGTTTCTCGGGTGGTGAAAAACTGTTTTTT
TRBD2	TRBJ2-7	TRBV6-4	-	CASIDLGLAASYEQYF	TGTGCCAGCATCGACTTGGGACTAGCGGCATCCTACGAGCAGTACTTC
-	TRBJ2-1	TRBV6-5	-	CASSRIDLSYNEQFF	TGTGCCAGCAGTCGCATTGATCTCTCCTACAATGAGCAGTTCTTC
TRBD2	TRBJ2-7	TRBV10-3	-	CAISLAGSAYEQYF	TGTGCCATCAGTTTAGCGGGATCAGCCTACGAGCAGTACTTC
-	TRBJ2-7	TRBV6-5	-	CASSYSGRASSYEQYF	TGTGCCAGCAGTTACTCGGGCCGGGCGAGCTCCTACGAGCAGTACTTC
-	TRBJ1-3	TRBV2	-	CASSERAWSSGNTIYF	TGTGCCAGCAGTGAAAGGGCGTGGAGCTCTGGAAACACCATATATTTT
-	TRBJ1-5	TRBV19	-	CASNKKTGGNQPQHF	TGTGCCAGTAACAAGAAGACCGGGGGCAATCAGCCCCAGCATTTT
TRBD1	TRBJ2-3	TRBV5-1	-	CASSLDPTGAATDTQYF	TGCGCCAGCAGCTTGGACCCGACAGGGGCGGCCACAGATACGCAGTATTTT
-	TRBJ2-7	TRBV6-1	once	CASSVWRSYEQYF	TGTGCCAGCAGTGTTTGGAGATCCTACGAGCAGTACTTC
-	TRBJ2-6	TRBV11-2	-	CASSLVDEANVLTF	TGTGCCAGCAGCTTAGTTGATGAAGCCAACGTCCTGACTTTC
TRBD2	TRBJ2-2	TRBV7-8	-	CASSSRTSGNTGELFF	TGTGCCAGCAGCTCCCGGACTAGCGGGAACACCGGGGAGCTGTTTTTT
-	TRBJ2-1	TRBV4-2	-	CASSQGAGGASKDEQFF	TGTGCCAGCAGCCAAGGGGCTGGGGGGGCTTCTAAAGATGAGCAGTTCTTC
TRBD1	TRBJ2-3	TRBV29-1	-	CSAWTGDTDTQYF	TGCAGCGCCTGGACAGGGGACACAGATACGCAGTATTTT
-	TRBJ1-1	TRBV4-1	-	CASSQEDWGGLTEAFF	TGCGCCAGCAGCCAAGAAGACTGGGGGGGACTCACTGAAGCTTTCTTT
TRBD1	TRBJ2-7	TRBV2	few	CASEGTGASYEQYF	TGTGCCAGCGAAGGGACAGGGGCGTCCTACGAGCAGTACTTC
-	TRBJ2-3	TRBV4-3	-	CASSQDSRIDTQYF	TGCGCCAGCAGCCAAGATTCGCGTATAGATACGCAGTATTTT
-	TRBJ1-1	TRBV19	-	CASNLLRGGGGTEAFF	TGTGCCAGTAACCTGCTTAGGGGGGGAGGAGGCACTGAAGCTTTCTTT
-	TRBJ1-2	TRBV5-1	-	CASSLQEGSGYTF	TGCGCCAGCAGCTTGCAGGAAGGTAGTGGCTACACCTTC
-	TRBJ1-5	TRBV28	once	CASTFGNQPQHF	TGTGCCAGCACTTTTGGCAATCAGCCCCAGCATTTT
-	TRBJ2-2	TRBV11-2	-	CASSMINFPNTGELFF	TGTGCCAGCAGCATGATAAACTTCCCGAACACCGGGGAGCTGTTTTTT
TRBD1	TRBJ1-6	TRBV30	-	CAWSVYPGQGGSPLHF	TGTGCCTGGAGTGTGTACCCGGGACAGGGGGGTTCACCCCTCCACTTT